This is a list of T cell receptor beta chains from one sample in a study of T-cell reconstitution after alpha-beta-depleted transplantation in children. TCRdb redid the calling of the PCR reads with MiXCR, one entry per CDR3 protein. Of a few hundred thousand distinct CDR3 sequences listed, less than 15% are singletons. The specimen was PBMCs, collected from the stem cell graft. The receptor set was obtained from a human donor who donated a stem cell graft to a child with Fanconi anemia. Each CDR3 is given with its conserved first and last residue. Each record gives: D gene, J gene, V gene, clone size, CDR3 protein, CDR3 DNA. D genes are given only for firm matches. Size is stated for part of the rows, as once, few or many counts, or as a class when the clone is expanded.

TRBD1	TRBJ1-1	TRBV27	many	CASSFTGPHRGGENTEAFF	TGTGCCAGCAGTTTCACGGGCCCCCACAGGGGAGGAGAAAACACTGAAGCTTTCTTT
.	TRBJ1-2	TRBV30	.	CAWSRQIYGYTF	TGTGCCTGGAGTCGACAAATCTATGGCTACACCTTC
TRBD1	TRBJ1-1	TRBV4-2	many	CASSQGDRSNTEAFF	TGTGCCAGCAGCCAAGGGGACAGATCGAACACTGAAGCTTTCTTT
TRBD1	TRBJ2-7	TRBV2	many	CASSESGTAYEQYF	TGTGCCAGCAGTGAATCAGGGACAGCCTACGAGCAGTACTTC
.	TRBJ2-7	TRBV6-5	.	CASSHSAGQPLEQYF	TGTGCCAGCAGTCACTCGGCGGGACAGCCTCTGGAGCAGTACTTC
TRBD1	TRBJ2-1	TRBV5-6	many	CASSLGDRAHLRNEQFF	TGTGCCAGCAGCTTGGGGGACAGAGCTCACCTACGCAATGAGCAGTTCTTC
.	TRBJ1-1	TRBV7-8	.	CASSLMRDAEAFF	TGTGCCAGCAGCCTGATGCGTGATGCTGAAGCTTTCTTT
.	TRBJ2-2	TRBV11-2	few	CASSPWGSSLNTGELFF	TGTGCCAGCAGCCCCTGGGGGAGTTCCCTGAACACCGGGGAGCTGTTTTTT
.	TRBJ2-7	TRBV21-1	.	CASSKELWDPWDF	TGTGCCAGCAGCAAAGAGCTGTGGGATCCCTGGGACTTC
TRBD1	TRBJ2-1	TRBV12-3/TRBV12-4	.	CASSLFTGQGADEQFF	TGTGCCAGCAGTTTATTCACCGGACAGGGGGCCGATGAGCAGTTCTTC
.	TRBJ1-4	TRBV7-6	.	CASSPSGEELFF	TGTGCCAGCAGCCCCTCAGGGGAGGAACTGTTTTTT
TRBD1	TRBJ1-4	TRBV3-1	few	CASSGQGYEKLFF	TGTGCCAGCAGCGGACAGGGGTATGAAAAACTGTTTTTT
.	TRBJ2-3	TRBV7-9	.	CASSLAAGTQYF	TGTGCCAGCAGCTTAGCGGCGGGTACGCAGTATTTT
TRBD2	TRBJ2-3	TRBV5-5	many	CASSWGWTSGGTDTQYF	TGTGCCAGCAGCTGGGGTTGGACTAGCGGGGGCACAGATACGCAGTATTTT
.	TRBJ1-1	TRBV20-1	few	CSARLRGRAVGRTEAFF	TGCAGTGCTAGATTGAGGGGCAGGGCAGTGGGAAGAACTGAAGCTTTCTTT
.	TRBJ2-1	TRBV5-1	.	CASSPAGTSYSYNEQFF	TGCGCCAGCAGCCCGGCCGGGACATCTTACTCCTACAATGAGCAGTTCTTC
TRBD1	TRBJ2-1	TRBV7-6	few	CASSSGQGNEQFF	TGTGCCAGCAGCTCAGGACAGGGCAATGAGCAGTTCTTC